What follows describes a single T cell receptor (beta chain). Its target is unknown. These data originate in a study of T cell responses to AZD1222 COVID-19 vaccine. Overall study results and limits: Reports say nearly half of spike-specific TCRs go after unmutated variant regions. Repertoires were collected only later (after the peak T cell response had occurred).

The data were produced by immunoSEQ multiplex PCR, yet TCRdb's version contains in-frame clones alone and is incomplete. The sample shows approximately 100,000 clones, approximately 92% of them seen only once. From germline, CDR1 is SEHNR and CDR2 FQNEAQ (reference sequence). V was clipped by 1 base and J by 4 bases, with 7 bases between them. CDR3 size: 13 residues. The V gene is TRBV7-9, the J gene TRBJ1-2; D not certain. This TCR derives from an adult in good health. The starting material was peripheral blood, obtained on day 0 of AZD1222 vaccination. CDR3 nucleotides: TGTGCCAGCAGCTTAGACAGTTCCTATGGCTACACCTTC. Translation: CASSLDSSYGYTF.